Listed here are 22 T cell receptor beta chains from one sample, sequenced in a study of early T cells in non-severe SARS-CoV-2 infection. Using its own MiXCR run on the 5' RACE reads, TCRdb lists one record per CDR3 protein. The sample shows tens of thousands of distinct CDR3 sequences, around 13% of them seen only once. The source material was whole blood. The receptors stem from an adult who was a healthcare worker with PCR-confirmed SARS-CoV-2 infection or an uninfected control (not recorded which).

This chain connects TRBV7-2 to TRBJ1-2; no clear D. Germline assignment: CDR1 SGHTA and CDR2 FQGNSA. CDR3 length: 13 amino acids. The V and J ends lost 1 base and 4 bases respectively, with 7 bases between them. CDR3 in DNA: TGTGCCAGCAGCTTAGAGGCATTCTATGGCTACACCTTC. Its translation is CASSLEAFYGYTF.

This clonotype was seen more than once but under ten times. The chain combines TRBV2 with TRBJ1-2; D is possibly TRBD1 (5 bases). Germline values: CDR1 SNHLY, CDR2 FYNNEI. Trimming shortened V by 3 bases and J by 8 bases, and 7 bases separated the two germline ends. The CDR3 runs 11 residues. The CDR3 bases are TGTGCCAGCAGTGAGCGACAGGGCTACACCTTC. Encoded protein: CASSERQGYTF.

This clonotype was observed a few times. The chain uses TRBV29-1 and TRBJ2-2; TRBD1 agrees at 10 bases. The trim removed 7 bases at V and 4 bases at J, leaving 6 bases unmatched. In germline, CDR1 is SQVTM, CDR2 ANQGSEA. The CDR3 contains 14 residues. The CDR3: CSARGQGTTGELFF. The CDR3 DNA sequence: TGCAGCGCGCGGGGACAGGGGACCACCGGGGAGCTGTTTTTT.

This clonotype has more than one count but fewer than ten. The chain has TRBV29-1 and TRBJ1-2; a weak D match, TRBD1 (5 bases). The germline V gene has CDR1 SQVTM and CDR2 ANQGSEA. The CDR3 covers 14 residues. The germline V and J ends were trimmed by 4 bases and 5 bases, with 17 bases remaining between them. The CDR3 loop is CSVVVQEIIYGYTF. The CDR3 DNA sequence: TGCAGCGTTGTGGTACAGGAAATAATATATGGCTACACCTTC.

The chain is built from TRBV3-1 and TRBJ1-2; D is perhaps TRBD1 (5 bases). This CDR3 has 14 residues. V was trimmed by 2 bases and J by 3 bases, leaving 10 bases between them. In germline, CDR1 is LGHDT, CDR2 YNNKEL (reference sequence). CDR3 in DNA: TGTGCCAGCAGCCAAAGCGACAGTGACTATGGCTACACCTTC. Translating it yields CASSQSDSDYGYTF.

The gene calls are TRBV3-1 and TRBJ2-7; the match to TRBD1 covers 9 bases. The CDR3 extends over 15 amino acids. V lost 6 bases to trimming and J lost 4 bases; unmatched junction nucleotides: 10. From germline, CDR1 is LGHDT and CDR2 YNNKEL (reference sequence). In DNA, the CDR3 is TGTGCCAGCAGTCGGTCGACAGGGGGGATTTACGAGCAGTACTTC. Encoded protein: CASSRSTGGIYEQYF.

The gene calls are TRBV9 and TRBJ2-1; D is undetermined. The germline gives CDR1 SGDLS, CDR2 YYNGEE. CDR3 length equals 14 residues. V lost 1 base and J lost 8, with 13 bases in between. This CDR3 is CASSVSAAADEQFF. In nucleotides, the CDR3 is TGTGCCAGCAGCGTATCCGCCGCGGCGGATGAGCAGTTCTTC.

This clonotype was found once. CDR3 in amino acids: CSAGQGNEKLFF. The CDR3 DNA follows: TGCAGCGCGGGACAGGGTAATGAAAAACTGTTTTTT. The chain carries TRBV29-1 and TRBJ1-4; TRBD1 matches at 9 bases. This CDR3 has 12 amino acids. The junction had 1 base not matched to a gene; V was cut back by 7 bases and J by 4 bases. Germline CDR1 SQVTM, CDR2 ANQGSEA. The entire variable domain, with the rest obtained from reference TRBV29-1 and TRBJ1-4, is as follows: SAVISQKPSRDICQRGTSLTIQCQVDSQVTMMFWYRQQPGQSLTLIATANQGSEATYESGFVIDKFPISRPNLTFSTLTVSNMSPEDSSIYLCSAGQGNEKLFFGSGTQLSVL.

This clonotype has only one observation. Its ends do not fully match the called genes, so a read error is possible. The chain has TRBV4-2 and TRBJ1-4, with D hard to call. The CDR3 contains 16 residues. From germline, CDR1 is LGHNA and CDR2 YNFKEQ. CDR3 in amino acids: CVSSPIVRSANEKLFF. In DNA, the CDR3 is TGTGTCAGCAGCCCGATCGTACGTTCTGCTAATGAAAAACTGTTTTTT.

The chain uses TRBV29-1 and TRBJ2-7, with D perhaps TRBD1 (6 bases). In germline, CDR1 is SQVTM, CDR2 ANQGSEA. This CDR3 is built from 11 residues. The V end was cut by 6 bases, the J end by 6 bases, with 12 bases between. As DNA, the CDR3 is TGCAGCGTAAAACAGGGAGTCGAGCAGTACTTC. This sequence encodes CSVKQGVEQYF.

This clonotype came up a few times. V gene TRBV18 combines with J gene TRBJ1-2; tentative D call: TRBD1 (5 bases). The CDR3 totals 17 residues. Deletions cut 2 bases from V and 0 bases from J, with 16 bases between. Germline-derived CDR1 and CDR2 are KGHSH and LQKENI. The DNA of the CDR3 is TGTGCCAGCTCACCAAAGGGGCCAGGCCGAGCTAACTATGGCTACACCTTC. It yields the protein CASSPKGPGRANYGYTF. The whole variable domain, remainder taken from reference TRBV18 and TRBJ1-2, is NAGVMQNPRHLVRRRGQEARLRCSPMKGHSHVYWYRQLPEEGLKFMVYLQKENIIDESGMPKERFSAEFPKEGPSILRIQQVVRGDSAAYFCASSPKGPGRANYGYTFGSGTRLTVV.

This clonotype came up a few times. The CDR3 here is CSARATQSGNTIYF. The CDR3 nucleotides read TGCAGTGCTAGAGCCACTCAGTCTGGAAACACCATATATTTT. The V call is TRBV20-1, the J call TRBJ1-3; D unresolved. This CDR3 comprises 14 residues. Deletions cut 1 base from V and 1 base from J, with 8 bases between. Germline values: CDR1 DFQATT, CDR2 SNEGSKA (reference sequence).

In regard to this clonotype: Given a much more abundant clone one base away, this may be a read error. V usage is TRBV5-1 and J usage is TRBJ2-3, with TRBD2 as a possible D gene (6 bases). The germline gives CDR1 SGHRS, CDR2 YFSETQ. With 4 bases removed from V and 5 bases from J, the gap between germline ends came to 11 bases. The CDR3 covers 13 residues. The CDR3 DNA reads TGCGCCAGCAGCGCGCGGGGCATAGATACGCAGTATTTT. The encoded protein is CASSARGIDTQYF. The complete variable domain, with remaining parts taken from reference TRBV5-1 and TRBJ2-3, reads KAGVTQTPRYLIKTRGQQVTLSCSPISGHRSVSWYQQTPGQGLQFLFEYFSETQRNKGNFPGRFSGRQFSNSRSEMNVSTLELGDSALYLCASSARGIDTQYFGPGTRLTVL.

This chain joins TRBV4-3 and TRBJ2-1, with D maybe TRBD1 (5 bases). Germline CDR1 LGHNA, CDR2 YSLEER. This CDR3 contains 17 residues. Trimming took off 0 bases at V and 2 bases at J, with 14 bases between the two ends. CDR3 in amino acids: CASSQDSGLGAYNEQFF. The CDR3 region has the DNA TGCGCCAGCAGCCAAGATTCCGGGTTAGGGGCCTACAATGAGCAGTTCTTC.

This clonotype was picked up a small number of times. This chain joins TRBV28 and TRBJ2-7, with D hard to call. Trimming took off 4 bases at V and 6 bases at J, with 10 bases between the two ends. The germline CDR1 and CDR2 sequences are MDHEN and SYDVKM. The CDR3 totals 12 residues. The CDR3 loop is CASSSPRSEQYF. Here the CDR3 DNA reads TGTGCCAGCAGTTCCCCCCGCTCCGAGCAGTACTTC. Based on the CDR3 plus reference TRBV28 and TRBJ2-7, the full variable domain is DVKVTQSSRYLVKRTGEKVFLECVQDMDHENMFWYRQDPGLGLRLIYFSYDVKMKEKGDIPEGYSVSREKKERFSLILESASTNQTSMYLCASSSPRSEQYFGPGTRLTVT.

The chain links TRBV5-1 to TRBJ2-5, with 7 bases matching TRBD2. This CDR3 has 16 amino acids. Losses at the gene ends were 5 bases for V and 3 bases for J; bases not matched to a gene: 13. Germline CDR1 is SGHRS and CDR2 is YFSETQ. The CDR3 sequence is CASRSSGGSVKETQYF. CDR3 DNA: TGCGCCAGCAGGTCGTCAGGCGGGAGCGTTAAAGAGACCCAGTACTTC.

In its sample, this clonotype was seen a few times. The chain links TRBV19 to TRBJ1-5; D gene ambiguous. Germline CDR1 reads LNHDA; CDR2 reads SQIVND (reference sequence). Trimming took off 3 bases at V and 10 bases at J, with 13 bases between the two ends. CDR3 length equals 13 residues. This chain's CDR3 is CASSIGRENPQHF. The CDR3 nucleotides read TGTGCCAGTAGTATCGGCCGGGAGAATCCCCAGCATTTT.

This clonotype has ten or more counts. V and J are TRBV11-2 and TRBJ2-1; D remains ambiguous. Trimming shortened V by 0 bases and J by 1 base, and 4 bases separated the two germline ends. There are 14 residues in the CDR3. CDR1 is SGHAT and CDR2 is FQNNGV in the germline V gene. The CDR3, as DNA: TGTGCCAGCAGCTTAGATGGGTCCTACAATGAGCAGTTCTTC. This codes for CASSLDGSYNEQFF.

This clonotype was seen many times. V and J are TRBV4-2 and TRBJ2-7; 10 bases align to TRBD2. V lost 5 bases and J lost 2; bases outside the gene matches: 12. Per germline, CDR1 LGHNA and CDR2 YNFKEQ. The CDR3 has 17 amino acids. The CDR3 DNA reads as TGTGCCAGCAGCTCCCGACCGGGGACTAGCGCCACCTACGAGCAGTACTTC. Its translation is CASSSRPGTSATYEQYF.

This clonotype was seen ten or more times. The CDR3 spells CASSFISGRSSTDTQYF. The CDR3 bases are TGTGCCAGCAGTTTTATTAGCGGGAGGTCTAGCACAGATACGCAGTATTTT. This chain uses TRBV28 with TRBJ2-3, with TRBD2 matching over 10 bases. V was pared by 3 bases and J by 0 bases, with 6 bases of the junction left unmatched. Germline V gene data show CDR1 as MDHEN and CDR2 as SYDVKM. CDR3 length: 17 residues.

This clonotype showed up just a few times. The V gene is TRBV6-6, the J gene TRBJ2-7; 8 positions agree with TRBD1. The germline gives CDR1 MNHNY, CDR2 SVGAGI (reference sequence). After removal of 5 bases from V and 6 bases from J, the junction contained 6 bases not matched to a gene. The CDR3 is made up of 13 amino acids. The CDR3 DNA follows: TGTGCCAGCAGTGACAGGGGTTCTTCCGAGCAGTACTTC. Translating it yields CASSDRGSSEQYF.

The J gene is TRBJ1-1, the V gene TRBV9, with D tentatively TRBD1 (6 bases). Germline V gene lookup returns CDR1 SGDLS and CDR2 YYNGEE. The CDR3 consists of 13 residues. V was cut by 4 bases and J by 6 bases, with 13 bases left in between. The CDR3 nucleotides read TGTGCCAGCAGCCCAAGGGGGTGGGCTGAAGCTTTCTTT. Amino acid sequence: CASSPRGWAEAFF.